This is a list of T cell receptor beta chains from one sample in a study of technical replicates of blood from four donors. Libraries were prepared by immunoSEQ multiplex PCR; TCRdb keeps only in-frame clonotypes and omits some of them. This table holds 75,000 to 100,000 clones, less than 95% found once. Input material: T cells isolated from PBMCs. Receptor source: a human donor in good health. Both conserved end residues are part of each CDR3. A D gene is named only where the DNA matches it firmly. Size is omitted from some rows. Given values are once, few, many or a class for expanded clones.

>-|TRBV27|TRBJ2-1|-
TGTGCCAGCAGTTCGGCGGATGAGCAGTTCTTC
CASSSADEQFF
>-|TRBV6-5|TRBJ1-2|TRBD1
TGTGCCAGCAGTTACTCGCAGGGGGTTCCGTATGGCTACACCTTC
CASSYSQGVPYGYTF
>-|TRBV9|TRBJ2-4|TRBD1
TGTGCCAGCAGCGGGGACAGGGAAGAGGGCAAAAACATTCAGTACTTC
CASSGDREEGKNIQYF
>once|TRBV10-1|TRBJ2-7|-
TGCGCCAGCAGTGACAGTTCCTACGAGCAGTACTTC
CASSDSSYEQYF
>few|TRBV9|TRBJ1-1|TRBD1
TGTGCCAGCAGCCTTGGGACAGCAGGGAACACTGAAGCTTTCTTT
CASSLGTAGNTEAFF
>once|TRBV2|TRBJ1-5|TRBD1
TGTGCCAGCAGTGAATTGGAAGGCGGGACAGGGTTGCGGCCCCAGCATTTT
CASSELEGGTGLRPQHF
>-|TRBV10-3|TRBJ1-1|TRBD1
TGTGCCATCGGAACAGGGGTTGCCGCTGAAGCTTTCTTT
CAIGTGVAAEAFF
>-|TRBV18|TRBJ2-2|-
TGTGCCAGCTCTGGCCAGGGAAAGACCGGGGAGCTGTTTTTT
CASSGQGKTGELFF
>-|TRBV27|TRBJ2-7|TRBD2
TGTGCCAGCCGACTAGCGGGACCTTACGAGCAGTACTTC
CASRLAGPYEQYF
>-|TRBV28|TRBJ2-7|TRBD2
TGTGCCAGCAGCCTTGCGCTAAATCCCAGCGGGAGCAGCTCCTACGAGCAGTACTTC
CASSLALNPSGSSSYEQYF
>-|TRBV6-5|TRBJ2-7|TRBD2
TGTGCCAGCAGTTATGCTAGCGGCTACGAGCAGTACTTC
CASSYASGYEQYF
>-|TRBV7-2|TRBJ2-5|TRBD2
TGTGCCAGCAGCTTGGGACTAGCCCAAGAGACCCAGTACTTC
CASSLGLAQETQYF
>-|TRBV4-1|TRBJ2-7|TRBD1
TGCGCCAGCAGCCAACACACAGGGGGGCCCTACGAGCAGTACTTC
CASSQHTGGPYEQYF
>-|TRBV7-3|TRBJ2-2|TRBD2
TGTGCCAGCAGTCCTATAGCGGGTCCAACCGGGGAGCTGTTTTTT
CASSPIAGPTGELFF
>-|TRBV9|TRBJ2-3|-
TGTGCCAGCAGCGCCTATATCGCCGGCACAGATACGCAGTATTTT
CASSAYIAGTDTQYF
>-|TRBV5-6|TRBJ2-1|TRBD2
TGTGCCAGCAGCTCCTGGCTAGCGGGGGTTCTGGATGAGCAGTTCTTC
CASSSWLAGVLDEQFF
>-|TRBV28|TRBJ2-7|-
TGTGCCAGCAGTCGACAGGGACTCTCCTACGAGCAGTACTTC
CASSRQGLSYEQYF
>once|TRBV2|TRBJ2-1|-
TGTGCCAGCAGAGGACAGATCTACAATGAGCAGTTCTTC
CASRGQIYNEQFF
>-|TRBV19|TRBJ2-2|-
TGTGCCAGTAGTCCCAACGCGCCTAGCAGCAACACCGGGGAGCTGTTTTTT
CASSPNAPSSNTGELFF
>-|TRBV7-9|TRBJ2-6|-
TGTGCCAGCAGCTTAGGTCCCGGGGTCGGGGCCAACGTCCTGACTTTC
CASSLGPGVGANVLTF
>-|TRBV4-2|TRBJ2-7|TRBD2
TGTGCCAGCAGCCAACAAAGGACTAGCGGGATTAGGAACGAGCAGTACTTC
CASSQQRTSGIRNEQYF
>-|TRBV27|TRBJ2-7|TRBD2
TGTGCCAGCAGTACTTGGAAAGCGGGACGGGGAGAGCAGTACTTC
CASSTWKAGRGEQYF
>-|TRBV7-2|TRBJ2-3|TRBD1
TGTGCCAGCAGTTTTAGAAACAGGGGGGTTCTAACAGATACGCAGTATTTT
CASSFRNRGVLTDTQYF
>-|TRBV30|TRBJ2-7|-
TGTGCCTGGGGAGGTTACGAGCAGTACTTC
CAWGGYEQYF
>-|TRBV7-8|TRBJ2-2|TRBD2
TGTGCCAGCAGCATTTTGCTAGCGGGACGGACGGCCGGGGAGCTGTTTTTT
CASSILLAGRTAGELFF
>-|TRBV7-8|TRBJ2-4|-
TGTGCCAGCAGCTTAGGAGCCGGACTCGGGAAAAACATTCAGTACTTC
CASSLGAGLGKNIQYF
>-|TRBV7-7|TRBJ2-5|TRBD2
TGTGCCAGCAGCCTAGGGGCGTCGGCGGGAGGATGGGAGACCCAGTACTTC
CASSLGASAGGWETQYF
>-|TRBV11-3|TRBJ2-1|TRBD2
TGTGCCAGCAGCCCTATAGCGGGAGGGGGCGACAATGAGCAGTTCTTC
CASSPIAGGGDNEQFF
>-|TRBV18|TRBJ1-1|TRBD1
TGTGCCAGCTCACAACCTAGGACAGGGGGCACTGAAGCTTTCTTT
CASSQPRTGGTEAFF
>-|TRBV20-1|TRBJ1-1|TRBD1
TGCAGTGTTAGGACAGGGGCTGAAGCTTTCTTT
CSVRTGAEAFF
>-|TRBV2|TRBJ2-1|-
TGTGCCAGCAGTGAACCGGAGGAGCAGTTCTTC
CASSEPEEQFF
>-|TRBV4-1|TRBJ1-1|TRBD1
TGCGCCAGCAGCCAAGCCACGGGGCGGGACAGGGTAACTGAAGCTTTCTTT
CASSQATGRDRVTEAFF
>-|TRBV27|TRBJ2-3|TRBD1
TGTGCCAGCAGTCTCCGGGGACAGGGCTTGGCAGATACGCAGTATTTT
CASSLRGQGLADTQYF
>few|TRBV5-1|TRBJ2-1|-
TGCGCCAGCAATTTACTTGACAATGAGCAGTTCTTC
CASNLLDNEQFF
>once|TRBV13|TRBJ1-5|TRBD1
TGTGCCAGCACACAGGGGGATAATCAGCCCCAGCATTTT
CASTQGDNQPQHF
>-|TRBV6-4|TRBJ2-5|TRBD2
TGTGCCAGCACACTAGCGCGAGCTCCTGAGACCCAGTACTTC
CASTLARAPETQYF
>-|TRBV7-6|TRBJ1-2|-
TGTGCCAGCAGCTTAGAGGCAAGGGAGTTTTATGGCTACACCTTC
CASSLEAREFYGYTF
>once|TRBV5-1|TRBJ2-1|TRBD2
TGCGCCAGCAGCTTCGGGACTAGCGGGAGTTACGATCATGAGCAGTTCTTC
CASSFGTSGSYDHEQFF
>-|TRBV10-1|TRBJ2-3|TRBD2
TGCGCCAGCAGTGAAGGACTAGGAATGAGTACAGATACGCAGTATTTT
CASSEGLGMSTDTQYF
>once|TRBV25-1|TRBJ2-1|TRBD2
TGTGCCAGCATAGGTACTAGCGGAGGCGGGAATGAGCAGTTCTTC
CASIGTSGGGNEQFF
>-|TRBV2|TRBJ2-7|TRBD1
TGTGCCAGCAGTGAAAGGGACAGGTCCTACGAGCAGTACTTC
CASSERDRSYEQYF